What follows describes a single T cell receptor beta chain. Its antigen is not known. The study pooled second doses at about 4 or about 12 weeks. This CDR3 contains 15 residues. Deletions cut 5 bases from V and 1 base from J, with 14 bases between. Germline V gives CDR1 SEHNR, CDR2 FQNEAQ (reference sequence). Sequencing used immunoSEQ multiplex PCR; TCRdb keeps in-frame clones, though not all of them. The sample records some 180,000 clones, about nine tenths being singletons. The data are from a study of T cell responses to AZD1222 COVID-19 vaccine. Study-level points and caveats: Possibly, clonal diversity was underestimated; donors were largely white British and included more females. With dominance at 160-218 and 743-854, vaccine-associated CD4 TCRs spanned spike. Repertoires in all cases were sampled only once the peak T cell response had passed.

The sequence came from an adult who received the AZD1222 COVID-19 vaccine. The sample was peripheral blood, taken 28 days after the second AZD1222 dose. The rearrangement links TRBV7-9 to TRBJ1-2; a possible D gene is TRBD1 (5 bases). CDR3 region: CASSTRDPRNYGYTF. CDR3 DNA: TGTGCCAGCAGCACCCGGGACCCCCGTAACTATGGCTACACCTTC.